These 22 T cell receptor beta chains were sequenced from one sample in a study of control samples from healthy donors and cancer patients. Repertoires were generated with immunoSEQ multiplex PCR, while TCRdb's copy carries only in-frame clones and drops some. This sample carries about 140,000 clones, roughly nine tenths of them seen once, and the ten largest clones take about 9%. Specimen: blood. The origin of the receptors is a woman aged 25-40 years in good health.

The table lists this clone with a count of one. J is TRBJ2-1 and V is TRBV5-6, with D maybe TRBD2 (6 bases). The CDR3 covers 15 residues. In germline, CDR1 is SGHDT, CDR2 YYEEEE. Trimming took off 1 base at V and 10 bases at J, with 18 bases between the two ends. CDR3: CASSLFAGLKEEQFF. The CDR3 DNA sequence: TGTGCCAGCAGCTTGTTTGCGGGATTAAAGGAGGAGCAGTTCTTC.

The chain recombines TRBV5-1 with TRBJ1-2, with a tentative D call TRBD1 (6 bases). The length of the CDR3 is 15 residues. Germline lookup yields CDR1 SGHRS and CDR2 YFSETQ. V lost 3 bases, J lost 4 bases, and 16 bases lay in between. The CDR3 DNA sequence: TGCGCCAGCAGCTCCTCCGGGACACCGAGCTATGGCTACACCTTC. It yields the protein CASSSSGTPSYGYTF.

This clone was observed a handful of times. This chain connects TRBV5-1 to TRBJ2-3; D call uncertain. Germline CDR1 is SGHRS and CDR2 is YFSETQ. With 4 bases removed from V and 0 bases from J, the gap between germline ends came to 12 bases. The CDR3 is 15 residues long. CDR3 nucleotides: TGCGCCAGCAGCACGGACCGCGCTAGCACAGATACGCAGTATTTT. This gives the protein CASSTDRASTDTQYF.

The genes are TRBV4-2 and TRBJ2-7, with TRBD1 matching 11 bases. The V segment lost 2 bases and the J segment 3 bases; nucleotides outside the gene matches: 3. Per the germline V gene, CDR1 is LGHNA and CDR2 is YNFKEQ. This CDR3 comprises 15 residues. CDR3 residues: CASSQPGQGVYEQYF. CDR3 DNA: TGTGCCAGCAGCCAACCGGGACAGGGGGTCTACGAGCAGTACTTC.

V gene TRBV10-3 combines with J gene TRBJ1-1, with 8 bases lining up with TRBD1. The CDR3 covers 16 residues. Unmatched junction bases numbered 7, after V lost 0 bases and J lost 4 bases. Germline CDR1 ENHRY, CDR2 SYGVKD. In nucleotides, the CDR3 is TGTGCCATCAGTGAGTCGTTTGGACAGGGCATCACTGAAGCTTTCTTT. Its translation is CAISESFGQGITEAFF.

The rearrangement joins TRBV5-1 to TRBJ2-7; 13 nucleotides align to TRBD2. The CDR3 has 16 residues. The trim removed 4 bases at V and 5 bases at J, leaving 9 bases unmatched. Germline values: CDR1 SGHRS, CDR2 YFSETQ. CDR3 sequence (DNA): TGCGCCAGCAGCCCCACCTGGACTAGCGGGAGAAACGAGCAGTACTTC. Translation gives CASSPTWTSGRNEQYF.

V usage is TRBV29-1 and J usage is TRBJ2-1; D is ambiguous. The CDR3 runs to 15 residues. Germline CDR1 and CDR2: SQVTM and ANQGSEA. Trimming pared 0 bases from V and 8 bases from J, leaving 17 bases between. Written as DNA, the CDR3 is TGCAGCGTTGAAGATTCGGCCACGCCCGGCGATGAGCAGTTCTTC. This translates into CSVEDSATPGDEQFF.

The J gene is TRBJ1-1, the V gene TRBV9, with 7 bases identical to TRBD1. The CDR3 is made up of 15 amino acids. Germline V CDR1 and CDR2: SGDLS, YYNGEE. J gave up 3 bases and V 0 bases, and 5 bases lay outside the gene matches. CDR3 protein: CASSVGNRGDTEAFF. The CDR3 nucleotides read TGTGCCAGCAGCGTAGGAAACAGGGGTGACACTGAAGCTTTCTTT.

The chain is built from TRBV15 and TRBJ1-1; D possibly corresponds to TRBD1 (6 bases). V was pared by 4 bases and J by 2 bases, with 14 bases between. CDR3 length equals 15 residues. The germline V gene has CDR1 LNHNV and CDR2 YYDKDF (reference sequence). The CDR3 sequence: CATSTYRDGNTEAFF. The CDR3 region has the DNA TGTGCCACCAGCACTTACAGGGACGGTAACACTGAAGCTTTCTTT.

J is TRBJ1-1 and V is TRBV13; no clear D. The V gene's germline CDR1 is PRHDT and CDR2 FYEKMQ (reference sequence). Trimming stripped 4 bases from V and 0 bases from J, with 6 bases between. CDR3 size: 13 residues. DNA of the CDR3: TGTGCCAGCAGCTCTGGGGTGAACACTGAAGCTTTCTTT. Translated, it gives CASSSGVNTEAFF.

The chain joins TRBV29-1 to TRBJ2-7; 9 bases fit TRBD2. V lost 6 bases to trimming and J lost 7 bases; unmatched junction nucleotides: 16. Germline values: CDR1 SQVTM, CDR2 ANQGSEA. CDR3 length: 15 amino acids. The CDR3, as DNA: TGCAGCGTCTCCCCCCCTAGCGGGATCTCGGGTGAGCAGTACTTC. Its translation: CSVSPPSGISGEQYF.

The rearrangement links TRBV19 to TRBJ1-1; TRBD1 matches at 7 bases. The germline CDR1 and CDR2 sequences are LNHDA and SQIVND (reference sequence). There are 15 residues in the CDR3. Trimming at V came to 5 bases and at J to 7 bases, leaving 13 bases not matched to a gene. The CDR3 DNA follows: TGTGCCAGTAGTGGAGGGGGCGCGGTTACCCTTGAAGCTTTCTTT. Encoded protein: CASSGGGAVTLEAFF. Variable domain in full (rest from reference TRBV19 and TRBJ1-1): DGGITQSPKYLFRKEGQNVTLSCEQNLNHDAMYWYRQDPGQGLRLIYYSQIVNDFQKGDIAEGYSVSREKKESFPLTVTSAQKNPTAFYLCASSGGGAVTLEAFFGQGTRLTVV.

This sequence joins TRBV10-3 and TRBJ1-1; D remains unclear. Trimming shortened V by 0 bases and J by 8 bases, and 13 bases separated the two germline ends. The length of the CDR3 is 14 residues. Looked up from germline, CDR1 is ENHRY and CDR2 is SYGVKD. CDR3 sequence reads: CAISESHSTTEAFF. The CDR3 bases are TGTGCCATCAGTGAGTCCCACTCAACGACCGAAGCTTTCTTT.

The chain couples TRBV7-2 to TRBJ1-2, with 9 bases matching TRBD1. After removal of 5 bases from V and 6 bases from J, the junction contained 10 bases not matched to a gene. CDR3 size: 15 residues. CDR1 is SGHTA, CDR2 FQGNSA, per germline. The CDR3 bases are TGTGCCAGCAGCCATAACACAGGGGGCGGACATGGCTACACCTTC. Protein: CASSHNTGGGHGYTF.

This rearrangement joins TRBV2 to TRBJ2-7, with TRBD1 matching 8 bases. Trimming took 5 bases from V and 3 from J; bases not matched to a gene: 3. This CDR3 is built from 13 residues. CDR1 is SNHLY, CDR2 FYNNEI, per germline. The CDR3 region is CASSQGADYEQYF. CDR3 sequence (DNA): TGTGCCAGCAGTCAGGGGGCCGACTACGAGCAGTACTTC.

The rearrangement joins TRBV28 to TRBJ2-3; TRBD1 matches at 11 bases. The CDR3 spans 17 residues. CDR1 and CDR2 from the germline V gene are MDHEN and SYDVKM. After removal of 5 bases from V and 1 base from J, the junction contained 8 bases not matched to a gene. Here the CDR3 reads CASSLRDRGFRTDTQYF. CDR3 nucleotide sequence: TGTGCCAGCAGTCTCCGGGACAGGGGGTTTCGCACAGATACGCAGTATTTT.

The chain is built from TRBV10-2 and TRBJ2-7; 8 bases line up with TRBD2. V gave up 3 bases and J gave up 3 bases; unmatched junction bases: 4. Per the germline V gene, CDR1 is WSHSY and CDR2 is SAAADI. The CDR3 is made up of 14 amino acids. The CDR3 coding sequence is TGCGCCAGCAGTGAAGGGGCGGGAGGCTACGAGCAGTACTTC. Its protein product is CASSEGAGGYEQYF.

V is TRBV7-9 and J is TRBJ2-1, with 7 bases identical to TRBD1. The CDR3 is 14 amino acids. Germline trimming cut 1 base from V and 6 bases from J; bases unmatched to any gene: 3. Germline CDR1 reads SEHNR; CDR2 reads FQNEAQ (reference sequence). CDR3 region: CASSLEQGLNEQFF. The CDR3 DNA is TGTGCCAGCAGCTTAGAACAGGGGCTCAATGAGCAGTTCTTC. Combining the CDR3 with reference TRBV7-9 and TRBJ2-1 gives the whole variable domain DTGVSQNPRHKITKRGQNVTFRCDPISEHNRLYWYRQTLGQGPEFLTYFQNEAQLEKSRLLSDRFSAERPKGSFSTLEIQRTEQGDSAMYLCASSLEQGLNEQFFGPGTRLTVL.

This clone was seen a handful of times. The rearrangement links TRBV5-1 to TRBJ2-3; TRBD2 matches at 8 bases. CDR1 SGHRS and CDR2 YFSETQ come from the germline V gene. Trimming removed 2 bases from V and 2 bases from J; junction bases left unmatched: 13. The CDR3 runs to 18 residues. This CDR3 reads CASSFPAGALDITDTQYF. The CDR3 bases are TGCGCCAGCAGCTTCCCAGCGGGAGCTTTAGACATCACAGATACGCAGTATTTT.

The rearrangement uses TRBV6-6 and TRBJ1-2; TRBD1 aligns across 8 bases. Trimming cost V 6 bases and J 3 bases; bases outside gene matches: 6. The CDR3 totals 14 residues. CDR1 is MNHNY and CDR2 is SVGAGI in the germline V gene (reference sequence). The CDR3 protein is CASRWTGSDYGYTF. Here the CDR3 DNA reads TGTGCCAGCAGATGGACAGGGTCTGACTATGGCTACACCTTC.

The chain has TRBV18 and TRBJ1-4; 7 bases are a match to TRBD1. After removal of 4 bases from V and 4 bases from J, the junction contained 9 bases not matched to a gene. Germline assignment: CDR1 KGHSH and CDR2 LQKENI. The length of the CDR3 is 16 residues. Here the CDR3 reads CASSLDAGTVNEKLFF. The CDR3 bases are TGTGCCAGCTCACTTGACGCCGGGACAGTTAATGAAAAACTGTTTTTT.

This rearrangement joins TRBV5-1 to TRBJ2-2, with D perhaps matching TRBD2 (5 bases). This CDR3 region has 14 residues. Germline-derived CDR1 and CDR2 are SGHRS and YFSETQ. Trimming left V 4 bases short and J 2 bases short, with 9 bases between. The CDR3 nucleotides are TGCGCCAGCAGCCCGGACTTTAACACCGGGGAGCTGTTTTTT. This encodes CASSPDFNTGELFF.